This passage covers 9 T cell receptor beta chains from one sample sequenced in a study of T cells in tuberculosis. Method: immunoSEQ multiplex PCR; TCRdb's copy keeps in-frame clones and lacks some. The sample carries approximately 57,000 clones, approximately 85% recorded once. Sorting used thawed, overnight-rested PBMC stained with anti-CD3, a viability dye and GMM-loaded CD1B tetramer. CD1B tetramers were loaded with Rhodococcus equi-derived C32 glucose monomycolate. The material sequenced was CD1b-GMM tetramer-negative cells sorted from PBMCs. The origin of the receptors is an adult woman with latent tuberculosis.

The chain employs TRBV5-8 and TRBJ1-2; D uncertain. CDR1 is SGHTS, CDR2 YDEGEE, per germline. The V end lost 6 bases, the J end lost 8 bases, and 17 bases lay between the germline ends. CDR3 length: 13 residues. CDR3 residues: CASTLRAPWGYTF. The CDR3 nucleotides read TGTGCCAGCACCCTGCGGGCACCTTGGGGCTACACCTTC.

V is TRBV25-1 and J is TRBJ1-5; the D gene is possibly TRBD1 (6 bases). The CDR3 loop spans 14 amino acids. Trimming removed 5 bases at V and 1 base at J, with 9 bases between. Per germline, CDR1 MGHDK and CDR2 SYGVNS. CDR3 coding DNA: TGTGCCAGCAGTACGACAGGAAGCAATCAGCCCCAGCATTTT. Encoded protein: CASSTTGSNQPQHF.

This clone was picked up one time. The genes are TRBV30 and TRBJ2-5, with 9 positions matching TRBD1. The CDR3 is 14 amino acids. The V gene end was trimmed by 2 bases and the J gene end by 5 bases; junction bases not matched to a gene: 6. Germline CDR1 reads GTSNPN; CDR2 reads SVGIG (reference sequence). This CDR3 reads CAWSTTGGMETQYF. In DNA form, the CDR3 reads TGTGCCTGGAGTACCACAGGGGGCATGGAGACCCAGTACTTC.

The rearrangement links TRBV4-2 to TRBJ2-5; the match to TRBD2 covers 7 bases. This CDR3 comprises 15 residues. Germline CDR1 is LGHNA and CDR2 is YNFKEQ. V lost 4 bases and J lost 2; bases outside the gene matches: 7. The CDR3 here is CASSLFTSAQETQYF. CDR3 DNA: TGTGCCAGCAGCCTTTTCACTAGCGCTCAAGAGACCCAGTACTTC.

This chain connects TRBV19 to TRBJ1-1; TRBD1 matches 7 bases. The J segment lost 6 bases and the V segment lost 4 bases, leaving 5 bases of the junction unmatched. The CDR3 has 13 amino acids. Germline V lookup: CDR1 LNHDA, CDR2 SQIVND (reference sequence). DNA for the CDR3: TGTGCCAGTAGTAGACGTACAGGGGCTGAAGCTTTCTTT. Translated: CASSRRTGAEAFF.

This sequence joins TRBV6-6 and TRBJ1-5; TRBD1 matches at 7 bases. The CDR3 has 13 amino acids. CDR1 is MNHNY, CDR2 SVGAGI, per germline (reference sequence). V shed 7 bases, J shed 5 bases, and the junction held 5 bases outside the gene matches. In DNA, the CDR3 is TGTGCCAGCAAACACGGACAGGATCAGCCCCAGCATTTT. Its protein product is CASKHGQDQPQHF.

The rearrangement joins TRBV6-1 to TRBJ2-2; D possibly corresponds to TRBD2 (6 bases). This CDR3 has 15 residues. Trimming stripped 7 bases from V and 0 bases from J, with 12 bases between. Germline CDR1 is MNHNS and CDR2 is SASEGT. CDR3 bases: TGTGCCAGCACTTCCGGAGGGGCGAACACCGGGGAGCTGTTTTTT. Protein product: CASTSGGANTGELFF.

The V call is TRBV4-2, the J call TRBJ2-1; 7 nucleotides match TRBD1. The CDR3 covers 18 residues. The germline V gene has CDR1 LGHNA and CDR2 YNFKEQ. J gave up 1 base and V 4 bases, and 13 bases lay outside the gene matches. The CDR3 region is CASSLASQTRGSYNEQFF. As DNA, the CDR3 is TGTGCCAGCAGCCTCGCGTCGCAGACCAGGGGGTCCTACAATGAGCAGTTCTTC.

The chain combines TRBV4-1 with TRBJ2-4; D remains ambiguous. The ends were cut back, 1 base at V and 2 bases at J, with 15 bases in the middle. Germline values: CDR1 MGHRA, CDR2 YSYEKL. The CDR3 runs to 17 residues. The CDR3 loop reads CASSQGGAYGSKNIQYF. DNA of the CDR3: TGCGCCAGCAGCCAAGGAGGAGCTTATGGTTCCAAAAACATTCAGTACTTC.